The rows below give T cell receptor beta chains drawn from one sample of a study of identical twins. From the 5' RACE reads, TCRdb called clonotypes with MiXCR, one entry per CDR3 protein. The sample records 350,000 or so distinct CDR3 sequences, 9% to 15% being singletons. The data were also submitted as part of a second study, on yellow fever vaccine responses in identical twins.

The sequenced sample consisted of CD8+ T cells sorted from blood. The receptors shown here come from a woman aged 18-29 years in good health. Each CDR3 is given with its conserved first and last residue. Each record gives: J gene, V gene, D gene, clone size, CDR3 protein, CDR3 DNA. The D gene is left open where the match is weak. Rows give clone size only sometimes, using once, few, many, or a class for an expanded clone.

TRBJ1-2	TRBV15	TRBD1	many	CATSPSSDSGQGGYSYGYTF	TGTGCCACCAGCCCAAGCTCCGACTCGGGACAGGGAGGATATTCCTATGGCTACACCTTC
TRBJ2-2	TRBV6-5	TRBD2	few	CASSYGLAGAATGELFF	TGTGCCAGCAGTTACGGACTAGCGGGAGCGGCCACCGGGGAGCTGTTTTTT
TRBJ2-5	TRBV16	NA	NA	CASSQLKQGFQETQYF	TGTGCCAGCAGCCAACTAAAACAGGGCTTCCAAGAGACCCAGTACTTC
TRBJ1-3	TRBV10-3	NA	NA	CAISLEDGNTIYF	TGTGCCATCAGTCTGGAGGATGGAAACACCATATATTTT
TRBJ2-2	TRBV12-3/TRBV12-4	TRBD1	NA	CASTGTGAAGELFF	TGTGCCAGCACCGGGACAGGGGCCGCCGGGGAGCTGTTTTTT
TRBJ2-7	TRBV10-1	TRBD2	NA	CASSEIRGDPYYEQYF	TGCGCCAGCAGTGAGATCCGGGGGGACCCATACTACGAGCAGTACTTC
TRBJ2-3	TRBV12-3/TRBV12-4	TRBD1	few	CASRGWSDRVSDTQYF	TGTGCCAGCAGGGGGTGGTCGGACAGGGTGTCAGATACGCAGTATTTT
TRBJ2-7	TRBV5-1	TRBD2	few	CASTHSGRHEQYF	TGCGCCAGCACACATAGCGGGAGGCACGAGCAGTACTTC
TRBJ2-7	TRBV7-9	NA	NA	CASSLQGRNEQYF	TGTGCCAGCAGCTTACAGGGGCGCAACGAGCAGTACTTC
TRBJ2-5	TRBV7-8	TRBD2	NA	CASSLLAGWYQETQYF	TGTGCCAGCAGCTTATTAGCGGGGTGGTACCAAGAGACCCAGTACTTC
TRBJ2-1	TRBV4-1	TRBD1	NA	CASSHEGRTGTHEQFF	TGCGCCAGCAGCCATGAGGGAAGGACAGGGACACATGAGCAGTTCTTC
TRBJ1-5	TRBV2	NA	few	CASRGASTHF	TGTGCCAGCAGAGGGGCGTCCACGCATTTT
TRBJ2-2	TRBV14	TRBD2	NA	CASTGTSWTGELFF	TGTGCCAGCACCGGGACTAGTTGGACCGGGGAGCTGTTTTTT
TRBJ2-1	TRBV24-1	TRBD2	NA	CATSDFWGSGRPNEQFF	TGTGCCACCAGTGATTTTTGGGGGAGCGGGAGACCCAATGAGCAGTTCTTC
TRBJ2-7	TRBV12-5	TRBD2	NA	CASASGTYEQYF	TGTGCTAGTGCAAGCGGGACTTACGAGCAGTACTTC
TRBJ2-1	TRBV6-6	TRBD1	few	CASSTLDRGQFF	TGTGCCAGCAGTACTCTGGACAGGGGGCAGTTCTTC
TRBJ1-1	TRBV9	NA	NA	CASSVGSNTEAFF	TGTGCCAGCAGCGTAGGCAGCAACACTGAAGCTTTCTTT
TRBJ2-7	TRBV2	NA	few	CASSDPEQYF	TGTGCCAGCAGTGACCCAGAGCAGTACTTC
TRBJ2-1	TRBV7-3	TRBD1	few	CASSQIRDRGSNEQFF	TGTGCCAGCAGCCAGATTCGGGACAGGGGATCCAATGAGCAGTTCTTC
TRBJ2-3	TRBV6-1	TRBD2	few	CASSGLAGSGDTQYF	TGTGCCAGCAGTGGCCTAGCGGGGTCGGGTGATACGCAGTATTTT
TRBJ2-1	TRBV27	NA	few	CASSRGSEQFF	TGTGCCAGCAGTCGGGGCTCTGAGCAGTTCTTC
TRBJ2-1	TRBV3-1	NA	few	CASSQETAFGGSSYNEQFF	TGTGCCAGCAGCCAAGAGACGGCCTTTGGGGGGAGCTCCTACAATGAGCAGTTCTTC
TRBJ2-5	TRBV7-9	NA	many	CASSGRRGAQQETQYF	TGTGCCAGCAGCGGAAGAAGGGGCGCACAACAAGAGACCCAGTACTTC
TRBJ2-3	TRBV29-1	NA	few	CSVEGATSTDTQYF	TGCAGCGTTGAAGGGGCAACTAGCACAGATACGCAGTATTTT
TRBJ2-3	TRBV3-1	TRBD2	few	CASSQDRGGLAGSADTQYF	TGTGCCAGCAGCCAAGATCGGGGTGGACTAGCGGGATCGGCAGATACGCAGTATTTT
TRBJ1-6	TRBV5-6	NA	many	CASSLGGSPLHF	TGTGCCAGCAGTTTGGGTGGATCACCCCTCCACTTT
TRBJ1-1	TRBV10-2	TRBD1	NA	CASRTWTGKENTEAFF	TGCGCCAGCAGAACTTGGACAGGGAAGGAAAACACTGAAGCTTTCTTT
TRBJ2-5	TRBV28	NA	few	CASSFDTETQYF	TGTGCCAGCAGTTTTGACACAGAGACCCAGTACTTC
TRBJ1-2	TRBV4-1	NA	NA	CASSRIIRDNPNYGYTF	TGCGCCAGCAGCCGAATCATCCGGGACAACCCTAACTATGGCTACACCTTC
TRBJ1-4	TRBV14	NA	NA	CASSQVVAAGANEKLFF	TGTGCCAGCAGCCAAGTGGTTGCGGCGGGGGCTAATGAAAAACTGTTTTTT
TRBJ2-3	TRBV7-6	TRBD2	NA	CASSYTSGRASGTDTQYF	TGTGCCAGCAGCTATACTAGCGGGAGGGCCTCGGGGACAGATACGCAGTATTTT